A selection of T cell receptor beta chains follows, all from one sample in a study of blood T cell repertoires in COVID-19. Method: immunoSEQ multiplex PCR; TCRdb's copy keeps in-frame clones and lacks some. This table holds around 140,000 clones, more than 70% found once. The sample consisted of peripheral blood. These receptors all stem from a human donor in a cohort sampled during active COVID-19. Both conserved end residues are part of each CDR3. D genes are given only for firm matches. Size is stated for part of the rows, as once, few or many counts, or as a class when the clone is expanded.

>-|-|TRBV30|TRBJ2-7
TGTGCCTGGAGTCACGGGGGTCTTACCTACGAGCAGTACTTC
CAWSHGGLTYEQYF
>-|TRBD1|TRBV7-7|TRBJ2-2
TGTGCTAGCAGCAGGACAGGGGTACGACCCCGAGGGGCCGGGGAGCTGTTTTTT
CASSRTGVRPRGAGELFF
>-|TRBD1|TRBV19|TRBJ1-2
TGTGCCAGTAGTGCTGAACAGGGGTATGGCTACACCTTC
CASSAEQGYGYTF
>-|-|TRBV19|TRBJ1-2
TGTGCCAGTAAGGGGGACAACGAAGGCTACACCTTC
CASKGDNEGYTF
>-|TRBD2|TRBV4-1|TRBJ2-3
TGCGCCAGCAGCCAAGACCGGGGGGGCCCAGATACGCAGTATTTT
CASSQDRGGPDTQYF
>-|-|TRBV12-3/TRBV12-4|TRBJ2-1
TGTGCCAGCAGTTTCCCTATAAGTGAGCAGTTCTTC
CASSFPISEQFF
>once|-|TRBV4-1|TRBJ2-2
TGCGCCAGCAGCCAAGGGGGCGGATCGACCGGGGAGCTGTTTTTT
CASSQGGGSTGELFF
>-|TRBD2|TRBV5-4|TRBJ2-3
TGTGCCAGCAGCTTTCTCACTAGCGGGGGCACAGATACGCAGTATTTT
CASSFLTSGGTDTQYF
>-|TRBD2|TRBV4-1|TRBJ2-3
TGCGCCAGCAGCCAAGTAATAGCGGGGGGGCGGGCAGATACGCAGTATTTT
CASSQVIAGGRADTQYF
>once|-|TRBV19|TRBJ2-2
TGTGCCAGTAGTATAGATTGGAGGGGCACCGGGGAGCTGTTTTTT
CASSIDWRGTGELFF
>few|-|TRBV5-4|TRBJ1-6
TGTGCCAGCAGCTTGTTTACCAGCTCCTATAATTCACCCCTCCACTTT
CASSLFTSSYNSPLHF
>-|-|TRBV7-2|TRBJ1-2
TGTGCCAGCAGCTTAGACCTCTTAGAAGGGGTCGACTATGGCTACACCTTC
CASSLDLLEGVDYGYTF
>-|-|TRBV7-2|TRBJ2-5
TGTGCCAGCAGCTTAGGGGGGGTAGGATACGTCGAGAAGACCCAGTACTTC
CASSLGGVGYVEKTQYF
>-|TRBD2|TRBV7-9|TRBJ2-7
TGTGCCAGCAGCCCCGGACTAGCGGGAGGTAACCCCTACGAGCAGTACTTC
CASSPGLAGGNPYEQYF
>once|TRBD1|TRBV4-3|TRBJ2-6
TGCGCCAGCAGCCTAGCCGGACAGGGGATCTCTGGGGCCAACGTCCTGACTTTC
CASSLAGQGISGANVLTF
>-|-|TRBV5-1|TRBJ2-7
TGCGCCAGCAGCTCACAGGGATGGGAGCAGTACTTC
CASSSQGWEQYF
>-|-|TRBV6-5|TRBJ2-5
TGTGCCAGCAGCGCTTGGGCAGGGCTCTTAGAGACCCAGTACTTC
CASSAWAGLLETQYF